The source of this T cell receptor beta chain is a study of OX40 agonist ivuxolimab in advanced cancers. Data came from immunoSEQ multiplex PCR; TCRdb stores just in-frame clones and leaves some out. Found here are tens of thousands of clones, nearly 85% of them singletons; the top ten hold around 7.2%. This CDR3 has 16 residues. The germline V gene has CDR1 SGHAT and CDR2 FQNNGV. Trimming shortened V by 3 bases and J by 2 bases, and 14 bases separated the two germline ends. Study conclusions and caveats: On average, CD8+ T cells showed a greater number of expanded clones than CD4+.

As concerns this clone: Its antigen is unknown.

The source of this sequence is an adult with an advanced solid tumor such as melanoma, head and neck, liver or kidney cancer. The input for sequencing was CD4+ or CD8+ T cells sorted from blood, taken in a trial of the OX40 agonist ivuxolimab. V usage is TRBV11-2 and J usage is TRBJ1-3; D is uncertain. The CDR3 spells CASSFGLSLPGNTIYF. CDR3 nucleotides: TGTGCCAGCAGCTTTGGACTCTCGCTCCCTGGAAACACCATATATTTT. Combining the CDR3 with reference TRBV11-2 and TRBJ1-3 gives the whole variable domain EAGVAQSPRYKIIEKRQSVAFWCNPISGHATLYWYQQILGQGPKLLIQFQNNGVVDDSQLPKDRFSAERLKGVDSTLKIQPAKLEDSAVYLCASSFGLSLPGNTIYFGEGSWLTVV.